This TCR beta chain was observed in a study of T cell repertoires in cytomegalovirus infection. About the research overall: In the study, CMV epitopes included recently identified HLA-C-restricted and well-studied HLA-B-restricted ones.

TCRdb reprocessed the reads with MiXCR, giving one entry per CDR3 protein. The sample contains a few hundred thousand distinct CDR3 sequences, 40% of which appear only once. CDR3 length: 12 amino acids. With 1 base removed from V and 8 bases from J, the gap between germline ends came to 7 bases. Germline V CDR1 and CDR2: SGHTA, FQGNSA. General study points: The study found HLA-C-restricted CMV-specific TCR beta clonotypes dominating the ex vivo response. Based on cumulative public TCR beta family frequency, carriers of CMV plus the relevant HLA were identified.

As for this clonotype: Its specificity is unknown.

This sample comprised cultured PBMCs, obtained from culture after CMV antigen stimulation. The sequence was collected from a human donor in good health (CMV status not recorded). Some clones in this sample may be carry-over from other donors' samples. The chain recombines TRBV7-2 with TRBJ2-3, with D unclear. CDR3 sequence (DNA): TGTGCCAGCAGCTTAGAAGGGCGTACGCAGTATTTT. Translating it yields CASSLEGRTQYF.